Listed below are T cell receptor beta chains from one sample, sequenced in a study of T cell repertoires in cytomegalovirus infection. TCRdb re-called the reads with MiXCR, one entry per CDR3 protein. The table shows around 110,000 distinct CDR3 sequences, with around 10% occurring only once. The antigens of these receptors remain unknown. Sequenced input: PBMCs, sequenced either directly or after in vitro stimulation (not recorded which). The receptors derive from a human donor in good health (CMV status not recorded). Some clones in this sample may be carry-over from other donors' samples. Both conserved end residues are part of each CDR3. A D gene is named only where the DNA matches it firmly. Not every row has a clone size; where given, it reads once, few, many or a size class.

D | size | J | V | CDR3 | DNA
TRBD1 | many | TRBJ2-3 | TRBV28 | CASKLQGAKTDTQYF | TGTGCCAGCAAACTTCAGGGGGCGAAGACAGATACGCAGTATTTT
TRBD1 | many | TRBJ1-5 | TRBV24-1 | CATSDPTGTPHQPQHF | TGTGCCACCAGTGATCCGACAGGGACCCCCCATCAGCCCCAGCATTTT
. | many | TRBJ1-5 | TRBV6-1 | CASSGTGTFNQPQHF | TGTGCCAGCAGTGGAACCGGGACGTTTAATCAGCCCCAGCATTTT
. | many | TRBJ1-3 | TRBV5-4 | CASSLDPGSGNTIYF | TGTGCCAGCAGCTTGGACCCGGGGTCTGGAAACACCATATATTTT
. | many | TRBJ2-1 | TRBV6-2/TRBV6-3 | CASSYLQRPQEALF | TGTGCCAGCAGTTACCTTCAGCGTCCCCAAGAAGCCCTCTTC
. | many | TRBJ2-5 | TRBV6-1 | CASSERRETQYF | TGTGCCAGCAGTGAAAGAAGGGAGACCCAGTACTTC
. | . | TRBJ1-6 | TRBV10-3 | CAISVGVGNSPLHF | TGTGCCATCAGTGTGGGGGTCGGTAATTCACCCCTCCACTTT
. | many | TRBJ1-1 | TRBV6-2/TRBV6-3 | CASKRHPFGGTEAFF | TGTGCCAGCAAGCGACACCCATTCGGTGGCACTGAAGCTTTCTTT
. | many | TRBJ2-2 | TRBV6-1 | CASSEVELRGTGELFF | TGTGCCAGCAGTGAAGTTGAACTGAGGGGCACCGGGGAGCTGTTTTTT
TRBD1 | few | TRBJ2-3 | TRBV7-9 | CASSLGQGWTDTQYF | TGTGCCAGCAGCCTCGGACAGGGGTGGACAGATACGCAGTATTTT
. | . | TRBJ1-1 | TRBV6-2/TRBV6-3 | CASSFPGTINTEAFF | TGTGCCAGCAGTTTTCCCGGGACAATAAACACTGAAGCTTTCTTT
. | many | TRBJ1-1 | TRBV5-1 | CASSWRRNTEAFF | TGCGCCAGCAGCTGGAGGAGGAACACTGAAGCTTTCTTT
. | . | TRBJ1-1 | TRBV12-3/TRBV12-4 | CASSPGRVYEAFF | TGTGCCAGCAGTCCCGGGAGGGTGTATGAAGCTTTCTTT
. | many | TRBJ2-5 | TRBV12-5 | CASGLGLLAAKGETQYF | TGTGCTAGTGGTTTGGGTCTATTGGCGGCGAAAGGGGAGACCCAGTACTTC
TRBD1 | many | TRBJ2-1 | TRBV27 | CASSSPGTGINEQFF | TGTGCCAGCAGTTCCCCCGGGACAGGGATCAATGAGCAGTTCTTC
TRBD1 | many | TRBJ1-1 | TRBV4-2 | CASSQHRTGTGGTEAFF | TGTGCCAGCAGCCAACACCGCACCGGGACAGGGGGAACTGAAGCTTTCTTT
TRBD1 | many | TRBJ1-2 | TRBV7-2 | CASSLLLGGTGKGYTF | TGTGCCAGCAGCTTACTTCTCGGAGGGACAGGGAAAGGCTACACCTTC
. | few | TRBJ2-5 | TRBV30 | CAWRRGVAEETQYF | TGTGCCTGGAGGAGGGGCGTAGCTGAAGAGACCCAGTACTTC
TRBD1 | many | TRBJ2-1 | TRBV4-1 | CASSRWTGHSMGKLF | TGCGCCAGCAGCCGCTGGACAGGACATTCAATGGGAAAACTCTTC
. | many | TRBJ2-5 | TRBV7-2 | CASRRGQTYQETQYF | TGTGCCAGCAGAAGAGGACAAACGTACCAAGAGACCCAGTACTTC
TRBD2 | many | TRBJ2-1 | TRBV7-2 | CASSKLAGGKEQFF | TGTGCCAGCAGTAAACTAGCGGGAGGTAAAGAGCAGTTCTTC
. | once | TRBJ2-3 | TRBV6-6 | CASSPYSTDTQYF | TGTGCCAGCAGCCCCTATTCTACAGATACGCAGTATTTT
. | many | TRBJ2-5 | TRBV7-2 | CASSLDRAGRRETQYF | TGTGCCAGCAGCTTAGATCGCGCGGGAAGGCGGGAGACCCAGTACTTC
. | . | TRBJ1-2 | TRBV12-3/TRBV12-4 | CASSLLTVPAGYTF | TGTGCCAGCAGTTTACTAACGGTCCCTGCGGGCTACACCTTC